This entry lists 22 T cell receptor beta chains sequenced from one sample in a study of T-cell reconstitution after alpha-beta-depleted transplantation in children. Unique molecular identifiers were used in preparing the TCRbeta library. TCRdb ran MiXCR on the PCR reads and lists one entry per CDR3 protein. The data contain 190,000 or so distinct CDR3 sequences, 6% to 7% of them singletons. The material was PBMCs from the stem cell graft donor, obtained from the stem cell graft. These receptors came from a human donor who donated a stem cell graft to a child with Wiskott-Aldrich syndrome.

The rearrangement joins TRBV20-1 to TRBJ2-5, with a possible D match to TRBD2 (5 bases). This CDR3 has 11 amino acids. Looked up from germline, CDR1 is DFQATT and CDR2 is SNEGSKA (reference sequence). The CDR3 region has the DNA TGCAGCTCGGGGTACCAAGAGACCCAGTACTTC. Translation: CSSGYQETQYF.

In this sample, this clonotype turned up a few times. Written as DNA, the CDR3 is TGCAGTGCCAGAAAACTAGCGGAGGTGGAGACCCAGTACTTC. Its protein is CSARKLAEVETQYF. V and J are TRBV20-1 and TRBJ2-5, with TRBD2 matching over 8 bases. Germline V gene data show CDR1 as DFQATT and CDR2 as SNEGSKA (reference sequence). The CDR3 is 14 residues long. V gave up 6 bases and J gave up 5 bases; unmatched junction bases: 11.

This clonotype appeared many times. In DNA form, the CDR3 reads TGTGCCAGCAGCTTGGAGGATGGGGGATACGGGGAGCTGTTTTTT. Translating gives CASSLEDGGYGELFF. The chain employs TRBV5-5 and TRBJ2-2; D assignment may be TRBD1 or TRBD2 (5 bases each). The CDR3 consists of 15 residues. CDR1 is SGHKS and CDR2 is YYEKEE in the germline V gene (reference sequence). Between the trimmed V and J ends, which lost 0 bases and 7 bases, there was a span of 13 bases. The variable domain in full, completed from reference TRBV5-5 and TRBJ2-2, reads DAGVTQSPTHLIKTRGQQVTLRCSPISGHKSVSWYQQVLGQGPQFIFQYYEKEERGRGNFPDRFSARQFPNYSSELNVNALLLGDSALYLCASSLEDGGYGELFFGEGSRLTVL.

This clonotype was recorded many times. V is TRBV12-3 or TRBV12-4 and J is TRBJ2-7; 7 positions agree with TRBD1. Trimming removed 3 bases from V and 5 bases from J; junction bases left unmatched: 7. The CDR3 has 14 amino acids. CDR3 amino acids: CASSLGPQGDEQYF. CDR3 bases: TGTGCCAGCAGTTTGGGACCCCAGGGGGACGAGCAGTACTTC.

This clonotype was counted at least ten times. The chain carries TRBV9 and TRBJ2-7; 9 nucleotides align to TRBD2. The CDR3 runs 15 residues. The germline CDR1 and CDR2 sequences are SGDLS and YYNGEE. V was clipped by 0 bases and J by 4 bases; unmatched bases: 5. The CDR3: CASSVEGSGRYEQYF. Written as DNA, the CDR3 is TGTGCCAGCAGCGTAGAAGGTAGCGGGAGATACGAGCAGTACTTC.

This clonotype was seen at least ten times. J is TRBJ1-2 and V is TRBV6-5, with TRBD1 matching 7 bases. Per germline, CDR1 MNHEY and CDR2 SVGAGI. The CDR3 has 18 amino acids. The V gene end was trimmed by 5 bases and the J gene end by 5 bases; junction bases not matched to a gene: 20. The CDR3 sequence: CASSPLRQGSELLYGYTF. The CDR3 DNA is TGTGCCAGCAGTCCGCTCCGACAGGGTTCCGAACTCCTTTATGGCTACACCTTC.

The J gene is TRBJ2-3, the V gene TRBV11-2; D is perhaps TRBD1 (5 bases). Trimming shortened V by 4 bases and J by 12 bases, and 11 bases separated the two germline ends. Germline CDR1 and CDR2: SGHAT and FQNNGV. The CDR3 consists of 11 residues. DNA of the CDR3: TGTGCCAGCAGCTCGGGCAGGGTTCAGTATTTT. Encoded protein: CASSSGRVQYF.

The CDR3 reads CASSTKPTETQYF. CDR3 DNA: TGCGCCAGCAGTACCAAGCCTACCGAGACCCAGTACTTC. The chain links TRBV10-1 to TRBJ2-5; D is ambiguous. The CDR3 is made up of 13 amino acids. Trimming left V 5 bases short and J 5 bases short, with 12 bases between. From germline, CDR1 is WNHNN and CDR2 SYGVQD (reference sequence).

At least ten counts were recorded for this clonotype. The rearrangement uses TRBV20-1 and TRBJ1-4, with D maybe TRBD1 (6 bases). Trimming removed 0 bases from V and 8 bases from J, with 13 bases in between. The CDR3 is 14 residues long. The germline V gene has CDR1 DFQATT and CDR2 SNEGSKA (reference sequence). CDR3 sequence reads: CSARDLGGEEKLFF. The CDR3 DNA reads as TGCAGTGCTAGAGATCTAGGGGGGGAGGAAAAACTGTTTTTT.

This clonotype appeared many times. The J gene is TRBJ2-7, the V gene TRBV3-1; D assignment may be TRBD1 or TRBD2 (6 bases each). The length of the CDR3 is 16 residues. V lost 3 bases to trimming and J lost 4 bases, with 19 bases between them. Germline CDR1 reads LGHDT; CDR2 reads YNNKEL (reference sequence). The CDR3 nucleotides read TGTGCCAGCAGCCAGGACCTCGGGGGCGGTTCGTACGAGCAGTACTTC. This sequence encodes CASSQDLGGGSYEQYF.

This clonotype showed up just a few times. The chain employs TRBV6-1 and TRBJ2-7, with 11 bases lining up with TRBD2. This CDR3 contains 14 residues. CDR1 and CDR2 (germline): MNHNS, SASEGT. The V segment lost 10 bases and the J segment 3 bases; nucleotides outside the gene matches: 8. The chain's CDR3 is CATKLAGAFYEQYF. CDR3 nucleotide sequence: TGTGCCACCAAACTAGCGGGAGCGTTCTACGAGCAGTACTTC.

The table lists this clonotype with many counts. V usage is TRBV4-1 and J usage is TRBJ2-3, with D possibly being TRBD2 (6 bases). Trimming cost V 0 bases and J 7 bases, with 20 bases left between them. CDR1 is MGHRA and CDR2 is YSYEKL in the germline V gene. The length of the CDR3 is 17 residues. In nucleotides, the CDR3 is TGCGCCAGCAGCCAAGATGGCGCAGGGCTCGGGGGATATACGCAGTATTTT. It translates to CASSQDGAGLGGYTQYF.

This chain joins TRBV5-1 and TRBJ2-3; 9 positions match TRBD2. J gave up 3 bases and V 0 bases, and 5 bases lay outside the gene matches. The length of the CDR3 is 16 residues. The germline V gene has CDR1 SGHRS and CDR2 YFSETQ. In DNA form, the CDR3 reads TGCGCCAGCAGCTTGGCCCTGCGGGGGGGTACAGATACGCAGTATTTT. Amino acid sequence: CASSLALRGGTDTQYF.

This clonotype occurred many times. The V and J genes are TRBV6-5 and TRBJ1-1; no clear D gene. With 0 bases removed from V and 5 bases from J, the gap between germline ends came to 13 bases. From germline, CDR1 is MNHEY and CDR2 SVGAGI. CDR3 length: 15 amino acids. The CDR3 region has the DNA TGTGCCAGCAGTTACTCGATTGTAGGGTTAACTGAAGCTTTCTTT. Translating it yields CASSYSIVGLTEAFF.

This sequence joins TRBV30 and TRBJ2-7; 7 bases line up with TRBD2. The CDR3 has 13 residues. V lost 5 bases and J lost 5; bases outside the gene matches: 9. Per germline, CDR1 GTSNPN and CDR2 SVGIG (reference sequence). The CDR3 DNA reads TGTGCCTGGTCCCGGACTGGGGGGGACGAGCAGTACTTC. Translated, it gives CAWSRTGGDEQYF.

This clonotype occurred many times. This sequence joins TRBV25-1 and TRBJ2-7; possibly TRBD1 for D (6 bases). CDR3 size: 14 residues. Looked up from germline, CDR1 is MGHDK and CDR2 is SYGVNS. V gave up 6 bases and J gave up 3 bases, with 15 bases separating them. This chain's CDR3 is CASRGDKEVYEQYF. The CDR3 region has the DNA TGTGCCAGCAGAGGGGACAAGGAAGTCTACGAGCAGTACTTC.

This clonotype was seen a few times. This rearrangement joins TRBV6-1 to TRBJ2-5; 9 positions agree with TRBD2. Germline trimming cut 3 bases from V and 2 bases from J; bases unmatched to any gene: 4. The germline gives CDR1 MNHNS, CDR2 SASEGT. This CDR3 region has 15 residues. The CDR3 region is CASSELAGTQETQYF. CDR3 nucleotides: TGTGCCAGCAGTGAGCTAGCGGGGACACAAGAGACCCAGTACTTC.

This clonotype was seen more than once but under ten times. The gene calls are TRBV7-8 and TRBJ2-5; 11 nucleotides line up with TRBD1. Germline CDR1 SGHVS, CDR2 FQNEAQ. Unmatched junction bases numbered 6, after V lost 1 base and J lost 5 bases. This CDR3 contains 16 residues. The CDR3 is CASSLVRTGGWETQYF. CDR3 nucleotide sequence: TGTGCCAGCAGCTTAGTTCGGACAGGGGGCTGGGAGACCCAGTACTTC.

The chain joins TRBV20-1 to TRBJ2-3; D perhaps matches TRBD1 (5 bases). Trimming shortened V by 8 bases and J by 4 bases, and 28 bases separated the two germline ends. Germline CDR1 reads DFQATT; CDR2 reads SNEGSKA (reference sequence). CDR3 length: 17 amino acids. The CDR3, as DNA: TGCAGTTTTTGGGGCCCCAGAGAGGCGTTAATTTCAGATACGCAGTATTTT. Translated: CSFWGPREALISDTQYF.

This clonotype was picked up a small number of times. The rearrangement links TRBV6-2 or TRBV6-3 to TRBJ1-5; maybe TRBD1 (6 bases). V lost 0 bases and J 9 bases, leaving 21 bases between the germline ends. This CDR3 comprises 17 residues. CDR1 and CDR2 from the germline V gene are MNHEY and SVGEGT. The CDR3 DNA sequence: TGTGCCAGCAGTTACTCGTTCTTGGGGGCATCTGGTCGGCCCCAGCATTTT. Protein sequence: CASSYSFLGASGRPQHF.

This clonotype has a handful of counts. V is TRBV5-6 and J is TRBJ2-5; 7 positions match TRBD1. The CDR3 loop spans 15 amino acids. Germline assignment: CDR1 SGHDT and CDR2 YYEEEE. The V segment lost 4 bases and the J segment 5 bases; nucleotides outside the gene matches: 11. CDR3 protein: CASSPGQLPRETQYF. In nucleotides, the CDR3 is TGTGCCAGCAGCCCGGGACAGCTCCCACGGGAGACCCAGTACTTC.

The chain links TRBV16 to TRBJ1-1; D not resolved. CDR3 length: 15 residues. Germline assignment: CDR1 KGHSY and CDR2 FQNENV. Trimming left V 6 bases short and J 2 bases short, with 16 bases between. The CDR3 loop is CASSSPSAFNTEAFF. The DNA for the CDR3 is TGTGCCAGCAGTTCTCCTTCGGCGTTTAACACTGAAGCTTTCTTT.